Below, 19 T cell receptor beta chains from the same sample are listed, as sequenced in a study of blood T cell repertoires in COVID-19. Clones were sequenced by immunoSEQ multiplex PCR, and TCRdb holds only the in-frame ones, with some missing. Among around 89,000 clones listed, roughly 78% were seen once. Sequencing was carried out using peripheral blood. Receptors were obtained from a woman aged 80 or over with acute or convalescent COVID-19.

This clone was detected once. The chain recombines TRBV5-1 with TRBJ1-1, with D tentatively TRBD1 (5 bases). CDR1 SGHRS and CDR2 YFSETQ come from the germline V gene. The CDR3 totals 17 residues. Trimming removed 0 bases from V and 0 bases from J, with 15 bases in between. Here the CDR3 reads CASSLGRDSRMNTEAFF. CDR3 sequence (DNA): TGCGCCAGCAGCTTGGGCAGGGATTCCCGCATGAACACTGAAGCTTTCTTT. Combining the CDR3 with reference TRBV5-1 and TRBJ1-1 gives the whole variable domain KAGVTQTPRYLIKTRGQQVTLSCSPISGHRSVSWYQQTPGQGLQFLFEYFSETQRNKGNFPGRFSGRQFSNSRSEMNVSTLELGDSALYLCASSLGRDSRMNTEAFFGQGTRLTVV.

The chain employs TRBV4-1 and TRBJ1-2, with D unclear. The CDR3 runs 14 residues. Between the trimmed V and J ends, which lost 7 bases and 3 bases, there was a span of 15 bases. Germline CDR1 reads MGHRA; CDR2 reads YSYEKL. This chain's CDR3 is CASKQEQTYYGYTF. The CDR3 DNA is TGCGCCAGCAAACAAGAACAGACATACTATGGCTACACCTTC.

The CDR3 region has the DNA TGTGCCAGCAGTTATATCGGGAATGCCGGCCACGAGCAGTACTTC. It translates to CASSYIGNAGHEQYF. This chain connects TRBV27 to TRBJ2-7, with D possibly TRBD2 on 5 matching bases. Trimming shortened V by 4 bases and J by 5 bases, and 18 bases separated the two germline ends. Germline V gene sequence: CDR1 MNHEY, CDR2 SMNVEV (reference sequence). The CDR3 covers 15 residues.

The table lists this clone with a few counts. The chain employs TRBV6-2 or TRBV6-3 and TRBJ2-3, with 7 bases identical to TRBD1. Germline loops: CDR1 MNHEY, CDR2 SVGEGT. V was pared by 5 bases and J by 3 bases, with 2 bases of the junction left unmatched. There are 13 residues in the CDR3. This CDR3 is CASSTGVTDTQYF. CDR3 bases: TGTGCCAGCAGTACAGGGGTTACAGATACGCAGTATTTT.

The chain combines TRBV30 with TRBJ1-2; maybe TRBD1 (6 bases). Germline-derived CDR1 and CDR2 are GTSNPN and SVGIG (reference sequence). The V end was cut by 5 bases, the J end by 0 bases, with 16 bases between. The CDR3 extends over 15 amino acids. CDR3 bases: TGTGCCTGGGGTCGGGGGGGCAGCTCTAACTATGGCTACACCTTC. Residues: CAWGRGGSSNYGYTF.

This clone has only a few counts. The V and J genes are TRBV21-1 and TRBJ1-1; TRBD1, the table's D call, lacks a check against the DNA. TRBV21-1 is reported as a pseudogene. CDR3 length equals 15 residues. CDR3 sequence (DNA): TGTGCCAACAAAACAGGACAGCCTATGAACACTGAAGCTTTCTTT. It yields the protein CANKTGQPMNTEAFF.

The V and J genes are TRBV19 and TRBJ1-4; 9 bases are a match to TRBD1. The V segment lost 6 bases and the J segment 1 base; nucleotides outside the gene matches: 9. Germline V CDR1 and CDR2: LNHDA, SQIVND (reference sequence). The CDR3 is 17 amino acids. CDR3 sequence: CASSRDRDWGTNEKLFF. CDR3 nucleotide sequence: TGTGCCAGTAGCCGGGACAGGGATTGGGGAACTAATGAAAAACTGTTTTTT.

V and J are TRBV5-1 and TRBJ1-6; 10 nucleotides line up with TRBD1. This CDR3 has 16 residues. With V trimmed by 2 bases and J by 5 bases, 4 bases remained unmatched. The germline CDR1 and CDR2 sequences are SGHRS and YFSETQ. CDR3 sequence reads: CASSFWGTGDNSPLHF. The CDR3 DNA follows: TGCGCCAGCAGCTTTTGGGGGACAGGGGATAATTCACCCCTCCACTTT. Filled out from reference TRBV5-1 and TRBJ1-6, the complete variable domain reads KAGVTQTPRYLIKTRGQQVTLSCSPISGHRSVSWYQQTPGQGLQFLFEYFSETQRNKGNFPGRFSGRQFSNSRSEMNVSTLELGDSALYLCASSFWGTGDNSPLHFGNGTRLTVT.

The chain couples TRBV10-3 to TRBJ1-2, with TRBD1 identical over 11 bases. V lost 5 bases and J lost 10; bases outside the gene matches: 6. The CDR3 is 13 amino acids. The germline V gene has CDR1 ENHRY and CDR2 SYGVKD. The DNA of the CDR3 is TGTGCCATCAGTCCGGGACAGGGGGTTTCCTACACCTTC. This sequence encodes CAISPGQGVSYTF.

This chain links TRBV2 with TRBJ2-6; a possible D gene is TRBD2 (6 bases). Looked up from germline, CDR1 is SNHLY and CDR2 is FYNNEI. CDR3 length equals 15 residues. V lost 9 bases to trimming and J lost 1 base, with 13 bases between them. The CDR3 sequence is CARGSGRSGANVLTF. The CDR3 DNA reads TGTGCCAGGGGATCAGGGAGGTCTGGGGCCAACGTCCTGACTTTC.

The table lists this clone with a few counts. The CDR3 region has the DNA TGTGCCAGCTTAGCCGTCGGGGTTTACAATGAGCAGTTCTTC. This encodes CASLAVGVYNEQFF. The chain links TRBV2 to TRBJ2-1; possibly TRBD2 for D (5 bases). Looked up from germline, CDR1 is SNHLY and CDR2 is FYNNEI. The CDR3 totals 14 residues. The V end was cut by 8 bases, the J end by 4 bases, with 15 bases between.

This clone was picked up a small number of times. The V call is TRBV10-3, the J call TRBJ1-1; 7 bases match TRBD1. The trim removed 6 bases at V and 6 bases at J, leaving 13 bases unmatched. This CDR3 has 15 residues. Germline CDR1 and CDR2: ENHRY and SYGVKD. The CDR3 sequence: CAIRERDREGAEAFF. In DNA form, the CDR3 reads TGTGCCATCAGAGAAAGAGACAGGGAAGGAGCTGAAGCTTTCTTT.

The CDR3 protein is CASSGPVRGSPLHF. Written as DNA, the CDR3 is TGTGCCAGCAGTGGCCCGGTTCGGGGTTCACCCCTCCACTTT. J is TRBJ1-6 and V is TRBV25-1; D is unclear. The CDR3 runs 14 residues. The V end was cut by 4 bases, the J end by 9 bases, with 13 bases between. CDR1 is MGHDK, CDR2 SYGVNS, per germline.

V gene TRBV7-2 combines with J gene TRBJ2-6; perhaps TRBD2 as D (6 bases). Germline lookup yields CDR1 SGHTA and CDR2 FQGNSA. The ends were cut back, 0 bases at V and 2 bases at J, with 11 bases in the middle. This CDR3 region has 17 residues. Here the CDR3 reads CASSLASGGAGANVLTF. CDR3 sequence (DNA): TGTGCCAGCAGCTTAGCGTCTGGCGGGGCTGGGGCCAACGTCCTGACTTTC.

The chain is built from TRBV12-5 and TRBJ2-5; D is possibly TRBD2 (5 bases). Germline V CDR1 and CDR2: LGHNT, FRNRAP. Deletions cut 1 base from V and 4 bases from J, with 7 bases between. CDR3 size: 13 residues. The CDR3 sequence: CASGLESGETQYF. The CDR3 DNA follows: TGTGCTAGTGGTTTGGAAAGCGGAGAGACCCAGTACTTC.

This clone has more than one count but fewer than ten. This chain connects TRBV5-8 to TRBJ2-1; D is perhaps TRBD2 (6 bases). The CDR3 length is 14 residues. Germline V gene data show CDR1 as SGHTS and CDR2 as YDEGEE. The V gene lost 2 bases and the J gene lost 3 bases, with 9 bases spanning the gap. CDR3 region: CASSFPGDYNEQFF. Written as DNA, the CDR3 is TGTGCCAGCAGCTTCCCGGGGGACTACAATGAGCAGTTCTTC.

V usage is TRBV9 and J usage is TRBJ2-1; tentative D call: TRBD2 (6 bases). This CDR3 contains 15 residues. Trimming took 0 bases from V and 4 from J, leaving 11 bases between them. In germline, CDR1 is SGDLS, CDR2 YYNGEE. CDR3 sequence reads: CASSVDGGDYNEQFF. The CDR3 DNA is TGTGCCAGCAGCGTAGACGGGGGAGATTACAATGAGCAGTTCTTC. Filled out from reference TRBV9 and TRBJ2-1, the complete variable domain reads DSGVTQTPKHLITATGQRVTLRCSPRSGDLSVYWYQQSLDQGLQFLIQYYNGEERAKGNILERFSAQQFPDLHSELNLSSLELGDSALYFCASSVDGGDYNEQFFGPGTRLTVL.

The CDR3 sequence is CASSVEGWVPGQVGGNTEAFF. Written as DNA, the CDR3 is TGTGCCAGCAGCGTAGAAGGTTGGGTCCCTGGACAGGTGGGAGGGAACACTGAAGCTTTCTTT. The chain uses TRBV9 and TRBJ1-1, with 7 bases lining up with TRBD1. V lost 0 bases and J lost 1; bases outside the gene matches: 21. This CDR3 spans 21 amino acids. Germline loops: CDR1 SGDLS, CDR2 YYNGEE.

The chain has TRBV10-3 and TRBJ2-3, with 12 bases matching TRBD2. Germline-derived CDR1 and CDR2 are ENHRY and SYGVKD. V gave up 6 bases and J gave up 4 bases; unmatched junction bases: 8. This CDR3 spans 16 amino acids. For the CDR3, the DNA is TGTGCCATCAGCCGGGGACTAGCGGGTGCCGCAGATACGCAGTATTTT. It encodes CAISRGLAGAADTQYF.